Reported below is one T cell receptor beta chain. TCRdb processed the RT-PCR reads anew with MiXCR; each CDR3 protein has one entry. The table lists roughly 460,000 distinct CDR3 sequences, 11% of them singletons, with 10% to 15% in the top ten. Germline loops: CDR1 KGHSH, CDR2 LQKENI. Trimming removed 3 bases from V and 2 bases from J; junction bases left unmatched: 8. CDR3 length: 16 residues. This sample was taken from a study of response to subunit inactivated influenza vaccine. This specimen consisted of PBMCs from blood, obtained roughly 48 days after vaccination. This receptor was obtained from a man in his fifties or sixties who received an inactivated influenza vaccine. The chain couples TRBV18 to TRBJ2-7; 9 bases align to TRBD1. The CDR3 DNA is TGTGCCAGCTCACCCGGGACAGGGCCAATACCCTACGAGCAGTACTTC. Its translation: CASSPGTGPIPYEQYF.